These 24 T cell receptor beta chains share one sample of origin, sequenced in a study of blood T cell repertoires in COVID-19. Some clones are missing from TCRdb's copy, which holds only in-frame ones; the method was immunoSEQ multiplex PCR. The sample lists some 96,000 clones, about 80% occurring once. The specimen sequenced was peripheral blood. The receptor source for this set is a woman in her 70s with acute or convalescent COVID-19.

The chain is built from TRBV6-1 and TRBJ1-1, with D perhaps matching TRBD1 (6 bases). V shed 3 bases and J shed 5 bases, with 7 bases lying between them. CDR3 size: 12 residues. The germline CDR1 and CDR2 sequences are MNHNS and SASEGT. The CDR3 nucleotides are TGTGCCAGCAGTGACAGGGGTACTGAAGCTTTCTTT. Amino acids: CASSDRGTEAFF.

V is TRBV7-9 and J is TRBJ1-1, with a tentative D call TRBD1 (6 bases). Germline-derived CDR1 and CDR2 are SEHNR and FQNEAQ (reference sequence). The CDR3 spans 13 residues. Trimming stripped 4 bases from V and 1 base from J, with 7 bases between. For the CDR3, the DNA is TGTGCCAGCAGCTCGACAGGGAACACTGAAGCTTTCTTT. Amino acid sequence: CASSSTGNTEAFF. Together with reference TRBV7-9 and TRBJ1-1, the CDR3 gives the full variable domain: DTGVSQNPRHKITKRGQNVTFRCDPISEHNRLYWYRQTLGQGPEFLTYFQNEAQLEKSRLLSDRFSAERPKGSFSTLEIQRTEQGDSAMYLCASSSTGNTEAFFGQGTRLTVV.

The chain links TRBV13 to TRBJ2-7; D not resolved. Per germline, CDR1 PRHDT and CDR2 FYEKMQ (reference sequence). CDR3 length: 13 residues. V shed 3 bases and J shed 5 bases, with 11 bases lying between them. CDR3 sequence: CASSFRPGHEQYV. CDR3 nucleotide sequence: TGTGCCAGCAGCTTTCGTCCAGGTCACGAGCAGTACGTC.

The chain combines TRBV11-3 with TRBJ2-4, with 7 bases matching TRBD1. CDR1 is SGHNT and CDR2 is YENEEA in the germline V gene. This CDR3 region has 19 residues. Trimming took 2 bases from V and 1 from J; bases not matched to a gene: 14. This CDR3 reads CASSLLGQLVSRAKNIQYF. CDR3 bases: TGTGCCAGCAGCTTACTGGGACAGTTAGTCTCTCGGGCCAAAAACATTCAGTACTTC.

The chain recombines TRBV5-1 with TRBJ2-5; a weak D match, TRBD2 (7 bases). Trimming took off 4 bases at V and 5 bases at J, with 21 bases between the two ends. The CDR3 totals 16 residues. In germline, CDR1 is SGHRS, CDR2 YFSETQ. The CDR3 spells CASSPLVGGARETQYF. CDR3 nucleotide sequence: TGCGCCAGCAGCCCTCTTGTTGGGGGGGCACGGGAGACCCAGTACTTC.

This clone occurred a few times. The V call is TRBV3-1 (or the pseudogene TRBV3-2), the J call TRBJ2-1, with 7 bases aligning to TRBD2. The CDR3 loop spans 14 amino acids. The V gene's germline CDR1 is LGHDT and CDR2 YNNKEL (reference sequence). Germline trimming cut 6 bases from V and 6 bases from J; bases unmatched to any gene: 8. The CDR3 protein is CASSSGGGRNEQFF. CDR3 coding DNA: TGTGCCAGCAGTTCGGGCGGGGGTCGCAATGAGCAGTTCTTC.

The chain links TRBV19 to TRBJ1-5; D not certain. Germline V CDR1 and CDR2: LNHDA, SQIVND (reference sequence). CDR3 size: 13 residues. Deletions cut 4 bases from V and 7 bases from J, with 11 bases between. The CDR3 sequence: CASSTQTGQPQHF. CDR3 in DNA: TGTGCCAGTAGTACCCAAACGGGACAGCCCCAGCATTTT.

CDR3 coding DNA: TGTGCCAGTAGTACGAGACACCAGACTAATGAAAAACTGTTTTTT. This translates into CASSTRHQTNEKLFF. The chain carries TRBV19 and TRBJ1-4; D not resolved. CDR1 and CDR2 from the germline V gene are LNHDA and SQIVND (reference sequence). The V end was cut by 4 bases, the J end by 2 bases, with 11 bases between. CDR3 length equals 15 residues.

The V call is TRBV6-5, the J call TRBJ1-1; D is unresolved. Germline lookup yields CDR1 MNHEY and CDR2 SVGAGI. Trimming shortened V by 4 bases and J by 0 bases, and 6 bases separated the two germline ends. The CDR3 is 13 amino acids. CDR3 in DNA: TGTGCCAGCAGTTCGTCGGTGAACACTGAAGCTTTCTTT. Protein: CASSSSVNTEAFF.

This clone appeared a few times. J is TRBJ1-4 and V is TRBV6-6; maybe TRBD1 (5 bases). V was cut by 2 bases and J by 8 bases, with 15 bases left in between. CDR3 length equals 15 residues. Per germline, CDR1 MNHNY and CDR2 SVGAGI (reference sequence). This CDR3 reads CASSYPGTQLEKLFF. CDR3 bases: TGTGCCAGCAGTTACCCCGGGACTCAGTTAGAAAAACTGTTTTTT.

The V gene is TRBV3-1 (or the pseudogene TRBV3-2), the J gene TRBJ2-5; 13 positions match TRBD2. Trimming took 2 bases from V and 5 from J; bases not matched to a gene: 5. The germline CDR1 and CDR2 sequences are LGHDT and YNNKEL (reference sequence). This CDR3 is 16 amino acids long. In nucleotides, the CDR3 is TGTGCCAGCAGCCAACAGACTAGCGGGGGGTGGGAGACCCAGTACTTC. Amino acid sequence: CASSQQTSGGWETQYF.

V is TRBV6-5 and J is TRBJ1-1; perhaps TRBD1 as D (5 bases). The CDR3 has 15 residues. V was cut by 6 bases and J by 1 base, with 15 bases left in between. The germline V gene encodes CDR1 MNHEY and CDR2 SVGAGI. DNA of the CDR3: TGTGCCAGCAGCTACACACCCAGGGCGAACACTGAAGCTTTCTTT. The encoded protein is CASSYTPRANTEAFF.

The chain has TRBV14 and TRBJ1-2; 8 bases agree with TRBD1. Germline trimming cut 4 bases from V and 3 bases from J; bases unmatched to any gene: 4. The CDR3 length is 14 residues. Germline V gene lookup returns CDR1 SGHDN and CDR2 FVKESK. The CDR3 nucleotides read TGTGCCAGCAGCCCGCAGGGGGCCTACTATGGCTACACCTTC. Its translation is CASSPQGAYYGYTF.

This clone was seen just once. In nucleotides, the CDR3 is TGTGCCAGCAGTTCCGATTCCGGGACAGGGAACTATGGCTACACCTTC. It is translated as CASSSDSGTGNYGYTF. The chain links TRBV6-2 or TRBV6-3 to TRBJ1-2, with 9 nucleotides matching TRBD1. Germline V gives CDR1 MNHEY, CDR2 SVGEGT. V lost 4 bases and J lost 2; bases outside the gene matches: 8. This CDR3 is built from 16 residues.

The CDR3: CASSKLTAGDEKLFF. DNA of the CDR3: TGTGCCAGCAGCAAACTTACGGCAGGGGATGAAAAACTGTTTTTT. The chain is built from TRBV21-1 and TRBJ1-4; the table names TRBD1, a call not compared with the DNA. TRBV21-1 is shown as a pseudogene. This CDR3 is 15 amino acids long.

The chain employs TRBV5-1 and TRBJ2-5; 12 bases map to TRBD2. Trimming at V came to 0 bases and at J to 5 bases, leaving 2 bases not matched to a gene. CDR3 length: 15 residues. Germline V gives CDR1 SGHRS, CDR2 YFSETQ. The chain's CDR3 is CASSLDLAGGETQYF. As DNA, the CDR3 is TGCGCCAGCAGCTTGGACCTAGCGGGGGGGGAGACCCAGTACTTC.

V is TRBV6-2 or TRBV6-3 and J is TRBJ2-3; 9 nucleotides line up with TRBD2. The trim removed 4 bases at V and 2 bases at J, leaving 7 bases unmatched. The CDR3 loop spans 16 amino acids. Germline CDR1 reads MNHEY; CDR2 reads SVGEGT. The CDR3 protein is CASSLPSSGNTDTQYF. The CDR3, as DNA: TGTGCCAGCAGTTTACCGTCTAGCGGGAACACAGATACGCAGTATTTT.

This rearrangement joins TRBV6-5 to TRBJ1-1; D unresolved. Trimming took 6 bases from V and 3 from J, leaving 17 bases between them. CDR3 length: 15 residues. CDR1 is MNHEY, CDR2 SVGAGI, per germline. The CDR3 reads CASSHRPTGDTEAFF. The DNA of the CDR3 is TGTGCCAGCAGCCATCGACCTACCGGGGACACTGAAGCTTTCTTT.

This clone appeared a few times. The chain combines TRBV4-2 with TRBJ2-1, with TRBD1 as a possible D gene (5 bases). CDR1 and CDR2 (germline): LGHNA, YNFKEQ. The CDR3 is 16 residues long. V lost 3 bases and J lost 3, with 15 bases in between. In nucleotides, the CDR3 is TGTGCCAGCAGCCAGCAGGGAATGGTGGGCTACAATGAGCAGTTCTTC. Its protein product is CASSQQGMVGYNEQFF.

The chain combines TRBV19 with TRBJ2-2; D gene uncertain. V lost 4 bases and J lost 0, with 9 bases in between. Germline CDR1 and CDR2: LNHDA and SQIVND (reference sequence). This CDR3 has 15 amino acids. The CDR3 DNA reads as TGTGCCAGTAGTAGACGACACTCGAACACCGGGGAGCTGTTTTTT. It encodes CASSRRHSNTGELFF.

This sequence joins TRBV7-6 and TRBJ2-1; TRBD2 aligns across 14 bases. The CDR3 loop spans 15 amino acids. V was pared by 5 bases and J by 10 bases, with 7 bases of the junction left unmatched. Per the germline V gene, CDR1 is SGHVS and CDR2 is FNYEAQ. CDR3 amino acids: CASSLGLAGGWEQFF. CDR3 sequence (DNA): TGTGCCAGCAGCCTAGGACTAGCGGGGGGATGGGAGCAGTTCTTC.

This clone was picked up a small number of times. The chain recombines TRBV18 with TRBJ1-1; D ambiguous. CDR1 and CDR2 (germline): KGHSH, LQKENI. The CDR3 is made up of 15 amino acids. V was clipped by 3 bases and J by 0 bases, with 11 bases between them. In nucleotides, the CDR3 is TGTGCCAGCTCACCTAACGAGGGATTGAACACTGAAGCTTTCTTT. Protein: CASSPNEGLNTEAFF.

This clone was seen a handful of times. The V call is TRBV5-8, the J call TRBJ2-5, with no clear D. V lost 6 bases to trimming and J lost 1 base, with 16 bases between them. This CDR3 spans 15 amino acids. Germline loops: CDR1 SGHTS, CDR2 YDEGEE. CDR3 DNA sequence: TGTGCCAGCACAGACGGTACAAGACTCCAAGAGACCCAGTACTTC. This sequence encodes CASTDGTRLQETQYF. The full variable domain, completed using reference TRBV5-8 and TRBJ2-5, is EAGVTQSPTHLIKTRGQQATLRCSPISGHTSVYWYQQALGLGLQFLLWYDEGEERNRGNFPPRFSGRQFPNYSSELNVNALELEDSALYLCASTDGTRLQETQYFGPGTRLLVL.

The J gene is TRBJ2-2, the V gene TRBV5-1, with a tentative D call TRBD2 (6 bases). CDR1 and CDR2 from the germline V gene are SGHRS and YFSETQ. The CDR3 sequence is 16 residues long. The germline V and J ends were trimmed by 4 bases and 5 bases, with 18 bases remaining between them. The CDR3 protein is CASSRVVAEGTGELFF. Written as DNA, the CDR3 is TGCGCCAGCAGCCGTGTGGTAGCGGAAGGGACCGGGGAGCTGTTTTTT.